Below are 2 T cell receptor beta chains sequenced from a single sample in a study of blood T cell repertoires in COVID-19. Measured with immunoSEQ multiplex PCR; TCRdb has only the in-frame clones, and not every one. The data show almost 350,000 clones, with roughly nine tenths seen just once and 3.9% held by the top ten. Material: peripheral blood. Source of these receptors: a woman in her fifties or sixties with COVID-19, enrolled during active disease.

This chain's CDR3 is CASSLGGGETQYF. The CDR3 bases are TGCGCCAGCAGCTTGGGCGGCGGGGAGACCCAGTACTTC. The chain recombines TRBV5-1 with TRBJ2-5, with D possibly TRBD2 on 5 matching bases. The CDR3 has 13 amino acids. CDR1 SGHRS and CDR2 YFSETQ come from the germline V gene. Between the trimmed V and J ends, which lost 0 bases and 5 bases, there was a span of 8 bases.

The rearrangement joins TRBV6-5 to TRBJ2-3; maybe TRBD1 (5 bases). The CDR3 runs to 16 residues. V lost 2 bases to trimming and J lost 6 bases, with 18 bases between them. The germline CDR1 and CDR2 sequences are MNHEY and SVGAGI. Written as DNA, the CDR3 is TGTGCCAGCAGTTACAACCCAGGGTATCCGGCGGATACGCAGTATTTT. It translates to CASSYNPGYPADTQYF.